Here is one T cell receptor (beta chain) with its context. The target antigen is unknown. Time point specified: week 5, during vaccination. Each dose of the vaccine consisted of 300 ug of mutant IDH1 20-mer peptide, with topical imiquimod. Donors harbored newly found WHO grade 3 or 4 IDH1-mutant, ATRX-lost astrocytomas. This record belongs to a study of a mutant IDH1 vaccine in newly diagnosed glioma. On the study more broadly: An approximately 62% male, roughly 40% female split and a mean age of around 37 years characterized treated patients. Earlier care involved radiotherapy, temozolomide, or both, and the majority received both.

The V gene's germline CDR1 is MNHNS and CDR2 SASEGT. V dropped 10 bases and J dropped 3 bases, with 18 bases sitting between them. CDR3 length: 15 residues. Generated by immunoSEQ multiplex PCR, the TCRdb table keeps only in-frame clones and is missing some. The table shows about 38,000 clones, with more than 80% occurring only once. Points from the study as a whole: Vaccine-induced immune responses were detected in roughly 93% of patients.

The input for sequencing was PBMCs, taken from a glioma patient whose treatment included an IDH1 peptide vaccine. This sequence was found in a man over 45 with glioma. The rearrangement joins TRBV6-1 to TRBJ2-2; a possible D gene is TRBD2 (5 bases). The CDR3 region is CATGIQRRYTGELFF. For the CDR3, the DNA is TGTGCCACCGGGATCCAGCGTAGGTACACCGGGGAGCTGTTTTTT.